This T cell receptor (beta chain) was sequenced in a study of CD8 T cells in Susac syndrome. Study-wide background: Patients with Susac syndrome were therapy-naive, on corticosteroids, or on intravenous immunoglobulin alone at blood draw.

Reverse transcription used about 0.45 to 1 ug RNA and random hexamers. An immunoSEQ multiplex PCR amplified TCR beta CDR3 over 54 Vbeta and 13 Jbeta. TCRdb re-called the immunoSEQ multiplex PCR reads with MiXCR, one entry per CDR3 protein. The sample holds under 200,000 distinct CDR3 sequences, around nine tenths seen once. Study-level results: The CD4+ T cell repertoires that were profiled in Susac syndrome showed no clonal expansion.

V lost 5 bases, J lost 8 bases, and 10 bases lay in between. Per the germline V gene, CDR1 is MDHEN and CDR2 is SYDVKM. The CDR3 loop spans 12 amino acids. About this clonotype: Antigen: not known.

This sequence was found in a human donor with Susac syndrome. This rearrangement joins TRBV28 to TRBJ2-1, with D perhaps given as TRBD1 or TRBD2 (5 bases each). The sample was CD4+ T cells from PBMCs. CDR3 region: CASSLREYEQFF. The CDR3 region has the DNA TGTGCCAGCAGTCTCAGGGAGTATGAGCAGTTCTTC. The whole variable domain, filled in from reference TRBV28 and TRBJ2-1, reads DVKVTQSSRYLVKRTGEKVFLECVQDMDHENMFWYRQDPGLGLRLIYFSYDVKMKEKGDIPEGYSVSREKKERFSLILESASTNQTSMYLCASSLREYEQFFGPGTRLTVL.